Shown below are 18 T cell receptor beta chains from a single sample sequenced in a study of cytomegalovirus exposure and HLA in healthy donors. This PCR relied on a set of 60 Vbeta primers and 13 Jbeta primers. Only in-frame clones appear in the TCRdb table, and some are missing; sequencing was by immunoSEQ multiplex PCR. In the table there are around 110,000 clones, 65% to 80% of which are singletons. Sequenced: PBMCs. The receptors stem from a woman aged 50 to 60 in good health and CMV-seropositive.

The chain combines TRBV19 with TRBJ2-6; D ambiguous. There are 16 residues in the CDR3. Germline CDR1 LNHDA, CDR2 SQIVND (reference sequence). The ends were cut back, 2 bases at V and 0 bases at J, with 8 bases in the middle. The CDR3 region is CASSILRSSGANVLTF. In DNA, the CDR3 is TGTGCCAGTAGTATACTACGGAGCTCTGGGGCCAACGTCCTGACTTTC.

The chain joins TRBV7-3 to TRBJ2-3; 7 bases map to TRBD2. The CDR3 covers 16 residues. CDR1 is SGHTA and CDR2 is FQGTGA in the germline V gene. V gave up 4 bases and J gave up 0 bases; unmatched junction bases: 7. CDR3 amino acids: CASSSLTRGSTDTQYF. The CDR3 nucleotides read TGTGCCAGCAGCTCTCTGACGCGGGGGAGCACAGATACGCAGTATTTT.

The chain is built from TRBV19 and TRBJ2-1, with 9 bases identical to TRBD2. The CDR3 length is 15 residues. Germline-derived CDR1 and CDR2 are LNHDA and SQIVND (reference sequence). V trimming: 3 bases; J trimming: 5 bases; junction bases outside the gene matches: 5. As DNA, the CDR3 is TGTGCCAGTAGTATTACCGGGACTAGCAACAATGAGCAGTTCTTC. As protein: CASSITGTSNNEQFF.

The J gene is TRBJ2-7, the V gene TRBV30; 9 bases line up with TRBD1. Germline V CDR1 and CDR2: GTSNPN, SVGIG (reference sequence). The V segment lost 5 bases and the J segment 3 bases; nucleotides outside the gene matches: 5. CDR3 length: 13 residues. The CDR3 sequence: CAWGGTGNYEQYF. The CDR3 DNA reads TGTGCCTGGGGGGGGACAGGGAACTACGAGCAGTACTTC. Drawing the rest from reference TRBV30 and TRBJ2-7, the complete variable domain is SQTIHQWPATLVQPVGSPLSLECTVEGTSNPNLYWYRQAAGRGLQLLFYSVGIGQISSEVPQNLSASRPQDRQFILSSKKLLLSDSGFYLCAWGGTGNYEQYFGPGTRLTVT.

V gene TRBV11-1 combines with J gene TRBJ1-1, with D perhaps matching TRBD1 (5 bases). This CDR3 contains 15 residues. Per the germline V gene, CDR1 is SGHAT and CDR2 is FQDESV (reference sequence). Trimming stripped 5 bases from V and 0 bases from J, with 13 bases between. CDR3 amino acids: CASSPPTVMNTEAFF. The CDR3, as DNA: TGTGCCAGCAGCCCCCCGACAGTTATGAACACTGAAGCTTTCTTT.

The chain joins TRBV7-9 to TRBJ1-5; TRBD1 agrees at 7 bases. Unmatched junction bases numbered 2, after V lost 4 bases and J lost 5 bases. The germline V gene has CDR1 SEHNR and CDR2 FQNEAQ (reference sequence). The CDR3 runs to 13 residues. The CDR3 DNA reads TGTGCCAGCAGCTCTCAGGGGGATCAGCCCCAGCATTTT. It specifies CASSSQGDQPQHF.

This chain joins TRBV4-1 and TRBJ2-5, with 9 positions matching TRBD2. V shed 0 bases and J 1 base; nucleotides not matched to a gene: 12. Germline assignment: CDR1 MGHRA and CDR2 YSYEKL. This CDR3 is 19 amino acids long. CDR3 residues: CASSQDRSGGTIFQETQYF. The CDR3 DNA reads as TGCGCCAGCAGCCAAGATAGAAGCGGGGGGACTATTTTCCAAGAGACCCAGTACTTC.

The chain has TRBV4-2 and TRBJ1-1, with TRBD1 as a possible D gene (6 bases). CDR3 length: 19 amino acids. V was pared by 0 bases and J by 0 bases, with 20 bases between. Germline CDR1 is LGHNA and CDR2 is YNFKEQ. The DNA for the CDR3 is TGTGCCAGCAGCCAAGATCGGGGCAGGGGATCGGGCATGAACACTGAAGCTTTCTTT. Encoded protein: CASSQDRGRGSGMNTEAFF.

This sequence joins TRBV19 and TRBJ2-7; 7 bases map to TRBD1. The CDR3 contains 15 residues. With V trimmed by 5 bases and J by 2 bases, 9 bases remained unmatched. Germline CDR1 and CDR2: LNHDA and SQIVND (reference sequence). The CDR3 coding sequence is TGTGCCAGTAGTGGAAAGAGACAGGGCGCCTACGAGCAGTACTTC. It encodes CASSGKRQGAYEQYF. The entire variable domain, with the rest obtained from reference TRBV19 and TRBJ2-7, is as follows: DGGITQSPKYLFRKEGQNVTLSCEQNLNHDAMYWYRQDPGQGLRLIYYSQIVNDFQKGDIAEGYSVSREKKESFPLTVTSAQKNPTAFYLCASSGKRQGAYEQYFGPGTRLTVT.

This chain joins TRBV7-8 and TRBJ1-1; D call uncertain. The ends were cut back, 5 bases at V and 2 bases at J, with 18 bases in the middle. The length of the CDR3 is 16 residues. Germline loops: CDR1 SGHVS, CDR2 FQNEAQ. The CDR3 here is CASSPREGRLNTEAFF. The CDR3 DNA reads TGTGCCAGCAGCCCCCGGGAAGGCAGACTTAACACTGAAGCTTTCTTT.

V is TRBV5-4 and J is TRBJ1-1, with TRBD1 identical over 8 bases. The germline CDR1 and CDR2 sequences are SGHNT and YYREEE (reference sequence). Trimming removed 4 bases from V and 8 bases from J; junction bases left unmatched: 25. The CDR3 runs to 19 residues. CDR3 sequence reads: CASSPTGGLSVASGQEAFF. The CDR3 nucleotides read TGTGCCAGCAGCCCTACAGGGGGGCTCAGCGTTGCTTCTGGACAGGAAGCTTTCTTT. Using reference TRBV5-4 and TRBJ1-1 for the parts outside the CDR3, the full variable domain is ETGVTQSPTHLIKTRGQQVTLRCSSQSGHNTVSWYQQALGQGPQFIFQYYREEENGRGNFPPRFSGLQFPNYSSELNVNALELDDSALYLCASSPTGGLSVASGQEAFFGQGTRLTVV.

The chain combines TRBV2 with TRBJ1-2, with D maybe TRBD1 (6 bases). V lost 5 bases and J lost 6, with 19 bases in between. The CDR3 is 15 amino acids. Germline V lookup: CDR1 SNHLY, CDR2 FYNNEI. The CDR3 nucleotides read TGTGCCAGCAGTACTGGGGGGGCAACGGTGGATGGCTACACCTTC. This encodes CASSTGGATVDGYTF.

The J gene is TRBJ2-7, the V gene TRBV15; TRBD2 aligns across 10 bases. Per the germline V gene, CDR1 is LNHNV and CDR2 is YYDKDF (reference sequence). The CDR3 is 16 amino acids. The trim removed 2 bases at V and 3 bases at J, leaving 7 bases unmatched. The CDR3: CATSRRPSGGIYEQYF. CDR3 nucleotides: TGTGCCACCAGCAGAAGACCTAGCGGGGGAATCTACGAGCAGTACTTC.

In nucleotides, the CDR3 is TGTGCCAGCAGCTCGATGGGACAGGGGAACGAGCAGTACTTC. Its translation is CASSSMGQGNEQYF. The rearrangement uses TRBV7-2 and TRBJ2-7; 10 nucleotides agree with TRBD1. The germline V gene encodes CDR1 SGHTA and CDR2 FQGNSA. There are 14 residues in the CDR3. After removal of 4 bases from V and 5 bases from J, the junction contained 5 bases not matched to a gene.

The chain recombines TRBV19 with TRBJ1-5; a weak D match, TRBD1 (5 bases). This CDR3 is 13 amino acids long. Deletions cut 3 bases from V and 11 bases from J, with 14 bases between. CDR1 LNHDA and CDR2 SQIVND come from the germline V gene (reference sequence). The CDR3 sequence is CASSISGSPTQHF. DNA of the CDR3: TGTGCCAGTAGTATTTCAGGGTCCCCAACCCAGCATTTT.

In DNA, the CDR3 is TGCGCCAGCAGCCCACAACCTGGACAGGGGGCGAGCGGCTACACCTTC. Its translation: CASSPQPGQGASGYTF. This rearrangement joins TRBV5-1 to TRBJ1-2; 11 bases are shared with TRBD1. V trimming: 4 bases; J trimming: 8 bases; junction bases outside the gene matches: 13. The CDR3 spans 16 residues. Looked up from germline, CDR1 is SGHRS and CDR2 is YFSETQ.

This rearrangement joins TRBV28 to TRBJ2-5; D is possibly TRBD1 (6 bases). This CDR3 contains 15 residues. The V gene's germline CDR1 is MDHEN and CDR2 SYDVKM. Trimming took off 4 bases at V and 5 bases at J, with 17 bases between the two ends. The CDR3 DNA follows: TGTGCCAGCAGTTCTCCTCGGGGACAACTGGAGACCCAGTACTTC. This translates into CASSSPRGQLETQYF. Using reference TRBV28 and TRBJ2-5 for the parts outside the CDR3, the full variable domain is DVKVTQSSRYLVKRTGEKVFLECVQDMDHENMFWYRQDPGLGLRLIYFSYDVKMKEKGDIPEGYSVSREKKERFSLILESASTNQTSMYLCASSSPRGQLETQYFGPGTRLLVL.

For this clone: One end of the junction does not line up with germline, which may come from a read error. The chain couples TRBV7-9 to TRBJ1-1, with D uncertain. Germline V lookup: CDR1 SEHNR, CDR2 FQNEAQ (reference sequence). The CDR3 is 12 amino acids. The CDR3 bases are TGTTCCAGCAGGTTGGCTGACACTGAAGCTTTCTTT. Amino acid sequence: CSSRLADTEAFF.